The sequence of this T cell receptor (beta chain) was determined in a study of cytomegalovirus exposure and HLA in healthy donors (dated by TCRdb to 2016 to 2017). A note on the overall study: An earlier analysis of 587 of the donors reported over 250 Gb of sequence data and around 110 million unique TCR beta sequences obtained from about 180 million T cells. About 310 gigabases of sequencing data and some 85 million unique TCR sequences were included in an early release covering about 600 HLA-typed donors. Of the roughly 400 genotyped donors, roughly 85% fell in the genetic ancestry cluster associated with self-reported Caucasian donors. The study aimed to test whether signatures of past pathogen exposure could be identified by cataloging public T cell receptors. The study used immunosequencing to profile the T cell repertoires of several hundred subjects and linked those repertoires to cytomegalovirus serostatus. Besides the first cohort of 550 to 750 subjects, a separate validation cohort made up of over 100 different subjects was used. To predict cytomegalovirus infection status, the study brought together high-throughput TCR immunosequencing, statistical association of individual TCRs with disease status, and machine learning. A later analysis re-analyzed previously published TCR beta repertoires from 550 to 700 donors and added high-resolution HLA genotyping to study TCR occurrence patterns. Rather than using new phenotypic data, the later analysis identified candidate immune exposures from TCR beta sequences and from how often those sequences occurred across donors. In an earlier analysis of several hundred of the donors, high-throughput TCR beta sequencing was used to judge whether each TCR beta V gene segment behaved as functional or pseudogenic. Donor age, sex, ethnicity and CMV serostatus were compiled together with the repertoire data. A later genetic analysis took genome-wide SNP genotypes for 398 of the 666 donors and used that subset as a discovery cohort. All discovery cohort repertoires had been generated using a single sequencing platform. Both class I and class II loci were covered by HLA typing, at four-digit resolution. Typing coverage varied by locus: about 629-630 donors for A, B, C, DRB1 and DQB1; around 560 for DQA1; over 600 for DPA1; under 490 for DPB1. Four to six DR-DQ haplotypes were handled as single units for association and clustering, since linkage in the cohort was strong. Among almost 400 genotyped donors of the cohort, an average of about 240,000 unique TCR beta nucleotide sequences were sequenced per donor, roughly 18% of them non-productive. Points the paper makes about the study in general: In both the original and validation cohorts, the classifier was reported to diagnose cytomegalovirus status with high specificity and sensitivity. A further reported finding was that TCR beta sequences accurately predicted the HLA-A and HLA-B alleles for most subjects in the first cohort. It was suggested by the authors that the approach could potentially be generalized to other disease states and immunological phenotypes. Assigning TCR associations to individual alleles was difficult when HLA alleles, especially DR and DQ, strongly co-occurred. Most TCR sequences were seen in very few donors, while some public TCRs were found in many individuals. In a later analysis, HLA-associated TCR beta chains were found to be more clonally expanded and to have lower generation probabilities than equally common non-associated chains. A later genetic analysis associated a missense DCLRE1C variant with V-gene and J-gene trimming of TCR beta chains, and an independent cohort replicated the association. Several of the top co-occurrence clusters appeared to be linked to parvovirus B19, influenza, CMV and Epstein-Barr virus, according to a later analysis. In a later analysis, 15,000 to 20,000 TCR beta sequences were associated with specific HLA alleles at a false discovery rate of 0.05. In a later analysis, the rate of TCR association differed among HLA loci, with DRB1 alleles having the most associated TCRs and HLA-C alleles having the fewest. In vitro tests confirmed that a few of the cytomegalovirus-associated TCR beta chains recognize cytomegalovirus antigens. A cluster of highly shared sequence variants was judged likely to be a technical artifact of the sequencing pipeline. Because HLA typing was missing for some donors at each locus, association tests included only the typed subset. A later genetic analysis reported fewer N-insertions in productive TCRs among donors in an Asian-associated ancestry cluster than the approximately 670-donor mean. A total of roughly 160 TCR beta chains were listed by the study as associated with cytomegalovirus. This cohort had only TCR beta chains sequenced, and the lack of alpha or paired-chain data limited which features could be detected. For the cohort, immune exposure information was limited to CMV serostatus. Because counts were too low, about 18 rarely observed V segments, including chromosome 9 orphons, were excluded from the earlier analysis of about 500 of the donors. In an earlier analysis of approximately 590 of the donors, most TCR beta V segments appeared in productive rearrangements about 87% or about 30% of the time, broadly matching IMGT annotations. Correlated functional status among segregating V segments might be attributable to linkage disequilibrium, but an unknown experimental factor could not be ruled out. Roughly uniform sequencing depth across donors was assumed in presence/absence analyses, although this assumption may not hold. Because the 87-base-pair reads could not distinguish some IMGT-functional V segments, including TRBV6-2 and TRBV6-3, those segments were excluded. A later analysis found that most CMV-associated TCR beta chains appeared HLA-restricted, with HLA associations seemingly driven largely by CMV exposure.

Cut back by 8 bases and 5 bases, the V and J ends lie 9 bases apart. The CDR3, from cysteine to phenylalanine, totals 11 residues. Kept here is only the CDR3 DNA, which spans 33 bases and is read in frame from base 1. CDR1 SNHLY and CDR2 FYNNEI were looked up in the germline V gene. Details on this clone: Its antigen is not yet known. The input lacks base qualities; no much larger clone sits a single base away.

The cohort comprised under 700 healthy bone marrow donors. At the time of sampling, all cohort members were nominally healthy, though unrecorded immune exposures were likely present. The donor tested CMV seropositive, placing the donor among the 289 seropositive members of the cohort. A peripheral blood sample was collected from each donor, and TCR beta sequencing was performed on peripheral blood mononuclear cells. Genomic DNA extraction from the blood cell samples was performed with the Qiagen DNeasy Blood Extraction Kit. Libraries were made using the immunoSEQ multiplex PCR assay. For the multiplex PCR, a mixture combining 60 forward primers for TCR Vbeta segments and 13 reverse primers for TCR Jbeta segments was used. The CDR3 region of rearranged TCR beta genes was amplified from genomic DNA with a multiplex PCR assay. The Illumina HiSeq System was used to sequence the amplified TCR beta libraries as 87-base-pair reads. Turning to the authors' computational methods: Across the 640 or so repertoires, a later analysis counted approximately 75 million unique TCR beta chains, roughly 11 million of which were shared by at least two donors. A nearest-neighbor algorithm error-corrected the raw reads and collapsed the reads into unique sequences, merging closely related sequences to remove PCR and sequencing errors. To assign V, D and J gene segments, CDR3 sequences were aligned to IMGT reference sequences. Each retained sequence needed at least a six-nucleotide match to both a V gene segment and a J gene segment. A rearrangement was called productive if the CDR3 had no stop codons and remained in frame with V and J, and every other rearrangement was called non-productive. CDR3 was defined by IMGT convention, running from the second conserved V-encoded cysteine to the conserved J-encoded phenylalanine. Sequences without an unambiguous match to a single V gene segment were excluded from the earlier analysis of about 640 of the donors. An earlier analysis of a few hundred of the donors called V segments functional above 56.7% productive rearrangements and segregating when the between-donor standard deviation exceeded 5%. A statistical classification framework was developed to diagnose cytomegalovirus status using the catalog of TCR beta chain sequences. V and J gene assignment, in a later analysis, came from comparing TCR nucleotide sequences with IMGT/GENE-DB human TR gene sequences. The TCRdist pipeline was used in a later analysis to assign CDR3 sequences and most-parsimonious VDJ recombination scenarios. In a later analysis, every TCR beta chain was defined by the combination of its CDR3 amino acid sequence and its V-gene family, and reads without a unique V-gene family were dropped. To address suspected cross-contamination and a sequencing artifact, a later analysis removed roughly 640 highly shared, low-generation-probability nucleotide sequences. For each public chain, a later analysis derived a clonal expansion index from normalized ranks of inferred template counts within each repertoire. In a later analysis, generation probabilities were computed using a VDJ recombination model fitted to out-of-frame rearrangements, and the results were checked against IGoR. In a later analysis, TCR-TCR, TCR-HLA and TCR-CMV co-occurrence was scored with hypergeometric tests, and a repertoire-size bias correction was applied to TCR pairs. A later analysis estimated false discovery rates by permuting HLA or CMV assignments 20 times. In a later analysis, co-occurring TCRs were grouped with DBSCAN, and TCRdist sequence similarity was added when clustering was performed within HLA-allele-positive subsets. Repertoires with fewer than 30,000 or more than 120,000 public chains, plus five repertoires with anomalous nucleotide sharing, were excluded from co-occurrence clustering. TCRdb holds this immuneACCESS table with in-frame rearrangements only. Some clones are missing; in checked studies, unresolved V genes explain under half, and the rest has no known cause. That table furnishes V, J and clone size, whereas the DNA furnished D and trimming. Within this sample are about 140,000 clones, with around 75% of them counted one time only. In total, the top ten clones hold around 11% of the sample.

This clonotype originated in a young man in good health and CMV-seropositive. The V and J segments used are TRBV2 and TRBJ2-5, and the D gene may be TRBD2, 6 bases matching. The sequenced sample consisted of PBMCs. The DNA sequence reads TGTGCCAGCTCGACTAGGGAGACCCAGTACTTC. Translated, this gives CASSTRETQYF.